These 28 T cell receptor beta chains were all obtained from the same sample, sequenced in a study of T cells after yellow fever vaccination. MiXCR was run by TCRdb on the 5' RACE reads, yielding one entry per CDR3 protein. The sample records 70,000 or so distinct CDR3 sequences, around 7% being singletons. This sample comprised CD8+ T cells sorted from PBMCs, obtained 10 to 11 days after the first yellow fever vaccination. All receptors come from a man between 18 and 35 years old who received the YFV17D yellow fever vaccine.

This clonotype is a singleton in its sample. The rearrangement links TRBV7-9 to TRBJ2-2; 8 bases match TRBD2. CDR1 and CDR2 from the germline V gene are SEHNR and FQNEAQ (reference sequence). After removal of 7 bases from V and 6 bases from J, the junction contained 13 bases not matched to a gene. The CDR3 consists of 16 residues. The CDR3 sequence is CASIPRGTSVPGELFF. CDR3 DNA: TGTGCCAGCATCCCTAGAGGGACTAGTGTACCCGGGGAGCTGTTTTTT.

This clonotype occurred a few times. The V and J genes are TRBV4-3 and TRBJ2-2; perhaps TRBD1 as D (5 bases). Trimming cost V 1 base and J 2 bases, with 8 bases left between them. The CDR3 extends over 15 amino acids. Germline CDR1 and CDR2: LGHNA and YSLEER. The CDR3 here is CASSQVGANTGELFF. The CDR3 nucleotides are TGCGCCAGCAGCCAAGTTGGGGCAAACACCGGGGAGCTGTTTTTT.

V is TRBV6-1 and J is TRBJ1-5; 8 nucleotides agree with TRBD1. CDR3 length equals 14 residues. In germline, CDR1 is MNHNS, CDR2 SASEGT. V shed 5 bases and J 5 bases; nucleotides not matched to a gene: 5. In nucleotides, the CDR3 is TGTGCCAGCAGTAAACCGGGACAGGATCAGCCCCAGCATTTT. This gives the protein CASSKPGQDQPQHF.

With respect to this clonotype: A much bigger clone sits one base away, suggesting this may be a read error. The chain carries TRBV4-1 and TRBJ2-7; TRBD2 might be the D (5 bases). This CDR3 has 15 residues. Germline lookup yields CDR1 MGHRA and CDR2 YSYEKL. V lost 4 bases to trimming and J lost 5 bases, with 18 bases between them. The CDR3 sequence: CASSPEPSGPHEQYV. Written as DNA, the CDR3 is TGCGCCAGCAGCCCCGAGCCGAGCGGTCCCCACGAGCAGTACGTC.

This clonotype was counted ten times or more. The V and J genes are TRBV4-3 and TRBJ2-7; possible D gene TRBD1, 6 bases. Per the germline V gene, CDR1 is LGHNA and CDR2 is YSLEER. CDR3 length equals 15 residues. Trimming removed 0 bases at V and 3 bases at J, with 12 bases between. CDR3 in DNA: TGCGCCAGCAGCCAAGATAGAGGACAGTACTACGAGCAGTACTTC. Its protein product is CASSQDRGQYYEQYF.

The rearrangement uses TRBV12-5 and TRBJ1-5; D remains ambiguous. CDR1 is LGHNT and CDR2 is FRNRAP in the germline V gene. The CDR3 is 11 amino acids. V lost 6 bases and J lost 11, with 11 bases in between. The CDR3 sequence is CASGPGEAQHF. CDR3 bases: TGTGCTAGTGGCCCTGGGGAGGCCCAGCATTTT.

This clonotype has more than one count but fewer than ten. The J gene is TRBJ2-6, the V gene TRBV4-3; D not certain. V gave up 3 bases and J gave up 3 bases, with 9 bases separating them. Germline V gene sequence: CDR1 LGHNA, CDR2 YSLEER. The CDR3 is made up of 15 amino acids. CDR3 sequence reads: CASSHGLFGANVLTF. The DNA of the CDR3 is TGCGCCAGCAGCCACGGGTTATTTGGGGCCAACGTCCTGACTTTC.

The chain is built from TRBV7-9 and TRBJ1-5; D is ambiguous. CDR1 SEHNR and CDR2 FQNEAQ come from the germline V gene (reference sequence). CDR3 size: 12 residues. V was pared by 3 bases and J by 3 bases, with 3 bases between. This CDR3 is CASSLDNQPQHF. For the CDR3, the DNA is TGTGCCAGCAGCTTGGACAATCAGCCCCAGCATTTT. The whole variable domain, remainder taken from reference TRBV7-9 and TRBJ1-5, is DTGVSQNPRHKITKRGQNVTFRCDPISEHNRLYWYRQTLGQGPEFLTYFQNEAQLEKSRLLSDRFSAERPKGSFSTLEIQRTEQGDSAMYLCASSLDNQPQHFGDGTRLSIL.

This clonotype was found many times. The chain has TRBV11-1 and TRBJ2-3; 8 nucleotides agree with TRBD2. Trimming cost V 4 bases and J 6 bases; bases outside gene matches: 9. CDR1 SGHAT and CDR2 FQDESV come from the germline V gene (reference sequence). The CDR3 contains 15 residues. The CDR3 protein is CASSSAGAATDTQYF. The CDR3 DNA sequence: TGTGCCAGCAGCTCAGCGGGGGCGGCGACCGATACGCAGTATTTT.

Worth noting for this clonotype: This may stem from a read error, because a much larger clone lies one nucleotide away. The rearrangement uses TRBV12-3 or TRBV12-4 and TRBJ2-7; no definite D call. This CDR3 is 13 amino acids long. CDR3 DNA sequence: TGTGCCAGCAGTATCCTTTCTGGCTACAAGCAGTACTTC. Translation gives CASSILSGYKQYF.

The table lists this clonotype with many counts. Here the CDR3 DNA reads TGCGCCAGCAGCCATTGTAGCGGGGGGCCTAGTTTCTCCTACGAGCAGTACGTC. Residues: CASSHCSGGPSFSYEQYV. The J gene is TRBJ2-7, the V gene TRBV4-1; 10 bases map to TRBD2. There are 18 residues in the CDR3. CDR1 and CDR2 (germline): MGHRA, YSYEKL. The J segment lost 0 bases and the V segment lost 3 bases, leaving 11 bases of the junction unmatched.

The chain combines TRBV3-1 with TRBJ2-5, with D perhaps matching TRBD2 (7 bases). The CDR3 covers 16 residues. Germline CDR1 reads LGHDT; CDR2 reads YNNKEL (reference sequence). V lost 0 bases and J 1 base, leaving 12 bases between the germline ends. The CDR3 protein is CASSQEGGGFQETQYF. CDR3 DNA: TGTGCCAGCAGCCAAGAGGGCGGGGGCTTCCAAGAGACCCAGTACTTC.

The sample holds many counts of this clonotype. This chain connects TRBV7-3 to TRBJ2-7; unclear D gene. Germline values: CDR1 SGHTA, CDR2 FQGTGA. V was trimmed by 3 bases and J by 7 bases, leaving 13 bases between them. The CDR3 contains 13 residues. CDR3 protein: CASSLGTATEQYF. The CDR3 DNA follows: TGTGCCAGCAGCTTGGGTACAGCTACGGAGCAGTACTTC. The variable domain in full, completed from reference TRBV7-3 and TRBJ2-7, reads GAGVSQTPSNKVTEKGKYVELRCDPISGHTALYWYRQSLGQGPEFLIYFQGTGAADDSGLPNDRFFAVRPEGSVSTLKIQRTERGDSAVYLCASSLGTATEQYFGPGTRLTVT.

In DNA form, the CDR3 reads TGTGCCAGCAGCTTTCAGTGGGGAAGAGGCTCCTACGAGCAGTACTTC. Its protein product is CASSFQWGRGSYEQYF. This chain connects TRBV5-6 to TRBJ2-7; D is unresolved. V was trimmed by 2 bases and J by 0 bases, leaving 15 bases between them. CDR3 size: 16 residues. CDR1 and CDR2 from the germline V gene are SGHDT and YYEEEE.

This clonotype showed up many times. The genes are TRBV6-1 and TRBJ2-3; the match to TRBD2 covers 7 bases. This CDR3 has 18 residues. CDR1 and CDR2 from the germline V gene are MNHNS and SASEGT. The V segment lost 6 bases and the J segment 1 base; nucleotides outside the gene matches: 16. CDR3 residues: CASRTTEAGSFGTDTQYF. Here the CDR3 DNA reads TGTGCCAGCAGAACGACTGAAGCGGGGTCCTTCGGCACAGATACGCAGTATTTT.

The sample holds many counts of this clonotype. V usage is TRBV7-6 and J usage is TRBJ2-7; 10 bases agree with TRBD2. The CDR3 loop spans 15 amino acids. Trimming at V came to 2 bases and at J to 7 bases, leaving 8 bases not matched to a gene. The V gene's germline CDR1 is SGHVS and CDR2 FNYEAQ. CDR3 protein: CASSLMASGGGEQYF. The CDR3 nucleotides read TGTGCCAGCAGCTTAATGGCTAGCGGGGGTGGGGAGCAGTACTTC.

Ten or more counts support this clonotype. The chain has TRBV5-6 and TRBJ2-7; 11 bases line up with TRBD1. The V gene end was trimmed by 5 bases and the J gene end by 3 bases; junction bases not matched to a gene: 4. Germline-derived CDR1 and CDR2 are SGHDT and YYEEEE. The CDR3 consists of 14 residues. The CDR3 reads CASSHGTGGYEQYF. In DNA, the CDR3 is TGTGCCAGCAGTCATGGGACAGGGGGCTACGAGCAGTACTTC. Complete variable domain (other parts from reference TRBV5-6 and TRBJ2-7): DAGVTQSPTHLIKTRGQQVTLRCSPKSGHDTVSWYQQALGQGPQFIFQYYEEEERQRGNFPDRFSGHQFPNYSSELNVNALLLGDSALYLCASSHGTGGYEQYFGPGTRLTVT.

On this clonotype itself: A much larger clone lies a single base off, so this may be a read error. The chain combines TRBV4-3 with TRBJ2-1; no firm D call. Germline CDR1 is LGHNA and CDR2 is YSLEER. Trimming removed 1 base at V and 3 bases at J, with 16 bases between. This CDR3 is 17 amino acids long. DNA of the CDR3: TGCGCCAGCAGCCAAGTAAACCTTGGGGAATTCTACAATGAGCAGTTCTTC. Translated: CASSQVNLGEFYNEQFF.

On this clonotype: A much larger clone is a single base away; this may be a read error. The chain carries TRBV12-3 or TRBV12-4 and TRBJ2-7, with 9 bases identical to TRBD2. Trimming took 3 bases from V and 5 from J; bases not matched to a gene: 8. This CDR3 comprises 15 residues. This chain's CDR3 is CASSFTGLANNEQYF. The CDR3 DNA sequence: TGTGCCAGCAGTTTCACAGGACTAGCGAACAACGAGCAGTACTTC.

The chain has TRBV4-3 and TRBJ2-1; 7 bases are a match to TRBD2. This CDR3 spans 18 amino acids. Germline V gene sequence: CDR1 LGHNA, CDR2 YSLEER. J gave up 4 bases and V 0 bases, and 12 bases lay outside the gene matches. CDR3 DNA sequence: TGCGCCAGCAGCCAAGATTGGCCTGGGGGGGACTTATACAATGAGCAGTTCTTC. This gives the protein CASSQDWPGGDLYNEQFF.

The rearrangement joins TRBV2 to TRBJ2-2; D may be TRBD2 (5 bases). CDR3 length: 15 residues. V gave up 1 base and J gave up 2 bases, with 8 bases separating them. Germline V gene sequence: CDR1 SNHLY, CDR2 FYNNEI. This chain's CDR3 is CASSEVRANTGELFF. The DNA for the CDR3 is TGTGCCAGCAGTGAAGTGAGGGCCAACACCGGGGAGCTGTTTTTT.

This clonotype came up many times. DNA for the CDR3: TGTGCCAGCAGTCCGCTAAGGTCCTATAATTCACCCCTCCACTTT. As protein: CASSPLRSYNSPLHF. V usage is TRBV27 and J usage is TRBJ1-6; D remains unclear. The germline V and J ends were trimmed by 5 bases and 1 base, with 9 bases remaining between them. From germline, CDR1 is MNHEY and CDR2 SMNVEV (reference sequence). The CDR3 runs to 15 residues.

This clonotype has more than one count but fewer than ten. This chain uses TRBV11-2 with TRBJ2-1; the D gene is possibly TRBD2 (6 bases). The CDR3 loop spans 16 amino acids. CDR1 SGHAT and CDR2 FQNNGV come from the germline V gene. Trimming cost V 1 base and J 0 bases, with 10 bases left between them. CDR3 region: CASSLGVGGSYNEQFF. The CDR3 nucleotides are TGTGCCAGCAGCTTAGGGGTCGGGGGCTCCTACAATGAGCAGTTCTTC.

This clonotype was seen at least ten times. This chain joins TRBV12-3 or TRBV12-4 and TRBJ2-2; possibly TRBD1 or TRBD2 for D (5 bases each). V shed 3 bases and J shed 7 bases, with 9 bases lying between them. The CDR3 has 13 amino acids. The CDR3 coding sequence is TGTGCCAGCAGTTTTGAGGGGAACGGGGAGCTGTTTTTT. This encodes CASSFEGNGELFF.

This clonotype has ten or more counts. The J gene is TRBJ2-3, the V gene TRBV20-1; D perhaps matches TRBD2 (5 bases). The germline V gene has CDR1 DFQATT and CDR2 SNEGSKA (reference sequence). The CDR3 is 15 amino acids. V was cut by 2 bases and J by 4 bases, with 16 bases left in between. The CDR3 reads CSARRGEGIADTQYF. In DNA form, the CDR3 reads TGCAGTGCTAGACGGGGAGAAGGGATCGCAGATACGCAGTATTTT.

This clonotype was observed at least ten times. The chain has TRBV12-3 or TRBV12-4 and TRBJ1-3; TRBD1 aligns across 7 bases. Germline trimming cut 4 bases from V and 10 bases from J; bases unmatched to any gene: 13. This CDR3 has 15 amino acids. CDR3 sequence (DNA): TGTGCCAGCAGTTCCCTGACCGACAGGGTAGGGACCATATATTTT. It yields the protein CASSSLTDRVGTIYF.

This clonotype was observed at least ten times. The rearrangement links TRBV10-3 to TRBJ2-3; TRBD1 matches at 9 bases. The CDR3 totals 15 residues. V dropped 6 bases and J dropped 3; count of bases not matched to a gene: 7. Looked up from germline, CDR1 is ENHRY and CDR2 is SYGVKD. CDR3 DNA sequence: TGTGCCATCAGGCAGACAGGGGGGGGGACAGATACGCAGTATTTT. Translating it yields CAIRQTGGGTDTQYF.

This clonotype was found many times. CDR3 residues: CASSRTGGLETQYF. The CDR3 nucleotides read TGTGCCAGCAGCAGGACAGGGGGTCTGGAGACCCAGTACTTC. The genes are TRBV7-8 and TRBJ2-5; TRBD1 agrees at 10 bases. Per the germline V gene, CDR1 is SGHVS and CDR2 is FQNEAQ. V lost 5 bases and J lost 5; bases outside the gene matches: 5. CDR3 size: 14 residues. Full variable domain (missing parts from reference TRBV7-8 and TRBJ2-5): GAGVSQSPRYKVAKRGQDVALRCDPISGHVSLFWYQQALGQGPEFLTYFQNEAQLDKSGLPSDRFFAERPEGSVSTLKIQRTQQEDSAVYLCASSRTGGLETQYFGPGTRLLVL.